These 30 T cell receptor beta chains share one sample of origin, sequenced in a study of blood T cell repertoires in COVID-19. Sequenced by immunoSEQ multiplex PCR; TCRdb stores in-frame clones only, minus some. This table holds approximately 360,000 clones, around nine tenths found once. The material sequenced was PBMCs or T cells enriched from blood (not recorded which). The source is a woman aged 30 to 39 with acute COVID-19.

This chain links TRBV5-8 with TRBJ1-2; TRBD1 matches 8 bases. J lost 1 base, V lost 4 bases, and 6 bases had no gene match. Per the germline V gene, CDR1 is SGHTS and CDR2 is YDEGEE. The CDR3 has 15 residues. This CDR3 reads CASSIYRGDNYGYTF. The CDR3 nucleotides read TGTGCCAGCAGCATATACAGGGGGGATAACTATGGCTACACCTTC.

The chain has TRBV12-5 and TRBJ1-1; D is ambiguous. CDR3 length: 15 amino acids. V was pared by 0 bases and J by 1 base, with 9 bases between. Per germline, CDR1 LGHNT and CDR2 FRNRAP. The CDR3 DNA follows: TGTGCTAGTGGTTTGGTTTTGGGGAGGAACACTGAAGCTTTCTTT. Translated: CASGLVLGRNTEAFF.

The V and J genes are TRBV19 and TRBJ1-2, with TRBD1 as a possible D gene (6 bases). The CDR3 spans 14 residues. Germline V CDR1 and CDR2: LNHDA, SQIVND (reference sequence). Deletions cut 9 bases from V and 2 bases from J, with 16 bases between. The CDR3 region is CASSYRDINYGYTF. In DNA form, the CDR3 reads TGTGCCAGCTCGTACCGGGACATAAACTATGGCTACACCTTC.

The chain links TRBV2 to TRBJ1-2; D gene unclear. The CDR3 extends over 13 amino acids. Trimming took off 3 bases at V and 5 bases at J, with 10 bases between the two ends. The germline V gene has CDR1 SNHLY and CDR2 FYNNEI. CDR3 nucleotides: TGTGCCAGCAGTGAGGGGAGGGATTATGGCTACACCTTC. This encodes CASSEGRDYGYTF.

The chain couples TRBV19 to TRBJ1-6; D possibly corresponds to TRBD1 (5 bases). V was clipped by 2 bases and J by 6 bases, with 8 bases between them. Germline loops: CDR1 LNHDA, CDR2 SQIVND (reference sequence). The CDR3 contains 14 residues. CDR3: CASSITGPNSPLHF. As DNA, the CDR3 is TGTGCCAGTAGTATAACAGGTCCTAATTCACCCCTCCACTTT.

This clone came up a few times. The chain is built from TRBV2 and TRBJ2-7, with unresolved D. CDR1 and CDR2 from the germline V gene are SNHLY and FYNNEI. V was trimmed by 5 bases and J by 6 bases, leaving 14 bases between them. The CDR3 is made up of 13 amino acids. The CDR3 sequence is CASSPRRSGEQYF. The CDR3, as DNA: TGTGCCAGCAGTCCACGCAGATCGGGCGAGCAGTACTTC.

This clone appeared a single time. This chain joins TRBV5-1 and TRBJ1-2, with D hard to call. The CDR3 spans 15 residues. Germline loops: CDR1 SGHRS, CDR2 YFSETQ. V lost 0 bases, J lost 0 bases, and 9 bases lay in between. Here the CDR3 DNA reads TGCGCCAGCAGCTTGGGACAAGACGCTAACTATGGCTACACCTTC. This gives the protein CASSLGQDANYGYTF.

This rearrangement joins TRBV6-5 to TRBJ1-4, with D tentatively TRBD1 (6 bases). The V gene's germline CDR1 is MNHEY and CDR2 SVGAGI. The V and J ends lost 2 bases and 8 bases respectively, with 12 bases between them. This CDR3 is 14 amino acids long. CDR3 DNA: TGTGCCAGCAGTTACAAGGGACATGGGGAAAAACTGTTTTTT. Translated, it gives CASSYKGHGEKLFF.

This chain uses TRBV27 with TRBJ2-1, with D possibly TRBD1 on 6 matching bases. V lost 2 bases and J lost 4, with 18 bases in between. The CDR3 length is 17 residues. Germline CDR1 and CDR2: MNHEY and SMNVEV (reference sequence). DNA of the CDR3: TGTGCCAGCAGTTTAAAGGGATGGGGGCAGGCATACAATGAGCAGTTCTTC. It yields the protein CASSLKGWGQAYNEQFF.

J is TRBJ2-4 and V is TRBV7-9; the match to TRBD1 covers 7 bases. The V gene end was trimmed by 5 bases and the J gene end by 1 base; junction bases not matched to a gene: 11. The germline gives CDR1 SEHNR, CDR2 FQNEAQ (reference sequence). This CDR3 has 17 residues. CDR3 amino acids: CASSPDRALIAKNIQYF. The CDR3 DNA follows: TGTGCCAGCAGCCCCGACAGGGCCCTAATCGCCAAAAACATTCAGTACTTC.

The chain employs TRBV7-2 and TRBJ1-1; the match to TRBD1 covers 7 bases. V shed 5 bases, J shed 3 bases, and the junction held 9 bases outside the gene matches. Germline V gene lookup returns CDR1 SGHTA and CDR2 FQGNSA. This CDR3 is 15 amino acids long. This chain's CDR3 is CASSPQGGGYTEAFF. In nucleotides, the CDR3 is TGTGCCAGCAGCCCCCAGGGGGGTGGGTACACTGAAGCTTTCTTT.

J is TRBJ2-3 and V is TRBV20-1, with D tentatively TRBD2 (5 bases). Germline V gene data show CDR1 as DFQATT and CDR2 as SNEGSKA (reference sequence). Trimming stripped 3 bases from V and 5 bases from J, with 12 bases between. The CDR3 consists of 13 residues. CDR3 sequence reads: CSASERVGDTQYF. As DNA, the CDR3 is TGCAGTGCTAGTGAGAGGGTGGGAGATACGCAGTATTTT.

The gene calls are TRBV5-1 and TRBJ2-7; 8 bases align to TRBD1. Losses at the gene ends were 8 bases for V and 4 bases for J; bases not matched to a gene: 17. This CDR3 region has 16 residues. CDR1 is SGHRS, CDR2 YFSETQ, per germline. Written as DNA, the CDR3 is TGCGCCAGTACGCCCGATGGACAGGGCAAGGGGTACGAGCAGTACTTC. It is translated as CASTPDGQGKGYEQYF.

The gene calls are TRBV24-1 and TRBJ1-1; D is possibly TRBD1 (6 bases). The CDR3 sequence is 15 residues long. Trimming shortened V by 4 bases and J by 1 base, and 12 bases separated the two germline ends. Germline V gene sequence: CDR1 KGHDR, CDR2 SFDVKD. The CDR3 nucleotides are TGTGCCACCAGTGAAACCTCGACAGGGAACACTGAAGCTTTCTTT. It translates to CATSETSTGNTEAFF.

This clone showed up just once. The V gene is TRBV30, the J gene TRBJ1-4, with D possibly matching TRBD1 (5 bases). The CDR3 is 13 residues long. Germline V gene data show CDR1 as GTSNPN and CDR2 as SVGIG (reference sequence). Trimming left V 4 bases short and J 6 bases short, with 12 bases between. The CDR3 sequence is CAWTLGTDEKLFF. CDR3 nucleotides: TGTGCCTGGACCCTCGGGACTGATGAAAAACTGTTTTTT. Variable domain in full (rest from reference TRBV30 and TRBJ1-4): SQTIHQWPATLVQPVGSPLSLECTVEGTSNPNLYWYRQAAGRGLQLLFYSVGIGQISSEVPQNLSASRPQDRQFILSSKKLLLSDSGFYLCAWTLGTDEKLFFGSGTQLSVL.

The chain employs TRBV30 and TRBJ2-3; D is unclear. This CDR3 spans 13 amino acids. Trimming left V 4 bases short and J 4 bases short, with 12 bases between. From germline, CDR1 is GTSNPN and CDR2 SVGIG (reference sequence). The CDR3 DNA sequence: TGTGCCTGGACCGGGTTACGCGCAGATACGCAGTATTTT. Its protein product is CAWTGLRADTQYF.

This chain joins TRBV2 and TRBJ1-2; 10 bases are shared with TRBD1. CDR1 is SNHLY, CDR2 FYNNEI, per germline. This CDR3 is built from 15 residues. The junction had 8 bases not matched to a gene; V was cut back by 3 bases and J by 7 bases. The CDR3 sequence is CASSEGGQGLSGYTF. Here the CDR3 DNA reads TGTGCCAGCAGTGAGGGGGGACAGGGGCTTTCTGGCTACACCTTC.

The rearrangement uses TRBV15 and TRBJ2-5, with D possibly TRBD2 on 5 matching bases. The CDR3 has 17 residues. V lost 3 bases and J lost 0, with 17 bases in between. Germline CDR1 LNHNV, CDR2 YYDKDF (reference sequence). CDR3 DNA sequence: TGTGCCACCAGCAGTTTGAATCGGGGTTCGTACCAAGAGACCCAGTACTTC. This gives the protein CATSSLNRGSYQETQYF.

The chain uses TRBV10-2 and TRBJ2-7; TRBD1 aligns across 7 bases. The germline gives CDR1 WSHSY, CDR2 SAAADI. CDR3 size: 14 residues. The J segment lost 7 bases and the V segment lost 7 bases, leaving 13 bases of the junction unmatched. CDR3 loop: CASTYGKGAREQYF. The CDR3 nucleotides read TGCGCCAGCACCTATGGGAAGGGGGCTCGGGAGCAGTACTTC.

The sample holds a few counts of this clone. This rearrangement joins TRBV3-1 (or the pseudogene TRBV3-2) to TRBJ2-1; D may be TRBD1 (7 bases). The CDR3 length is 16 residues. V was pared by 7 bases and J by 2 bases, with 18 bases between. Germline CDR1 and CDR2: LGHDT and YNNKEL (reference sequence). DNA of the CDR3: TGTGCCAGCACCTCCCTGGGACAGCGGGCCTACAATGAGCAGTTCTTC. It yields the protein CASTSLGQRAYNEQFF.

The chain uses TRBV3-1 (or the pseudogene TRBV3-2) and TRBJ2-3, with D perhaps matching TRBD1 (6 bases). The CDR3 length is 15 residues. V was clipped by 4 bases and J by 1 base, with 12 bases between them. Germline values: CDR1 LGHDT, CDR2 YNNKEL (reference sequence). CDR3 bases: TGTGCCAGCAGCCCCCAACAGGGAGGCACAGATACGCAGTATTTT. This gives the protein CASSPQQGGTDTQYF.

This clone was counted a few times. V gene TRBV6-5 combines with J gene TRBJ2-1, with TRBD1 matching 8 bases. The V gene's germline CDR1 is MNHEY and CDR2 SVGAGI. The CDR3 loop spans 14 amino acids. V lost 6 bases to trimming and J lost 7 bases; unmatched junction nucleotides: 8. CDR3: CASRADRVVNEQFF. For the CDR3, the DNA is TGTGCCAGCAGGGCGGACAGGGTCGTTAATGAGCAGTTCTTC.

This clone was detected only once. The chain links TRBV29-1 to TRBJ1-1; perhaps TRBD1 as D (5 bases). The V end lost 6 bases, the J end lost 4 bases, and 15 bases lay between the germline ends. The CDR3 sequence is 13 residues long. Germline-derived CDR1 and CDR2 are SQVTM and ANQGSEA. The CDR3 sequence: CSVGRVGVTEAFF. The CDR3 nucleotides read TGCAGCGTGGGGAGGGTAGGGGTCACTGAAGCTTTCTTT.

The chain carries TRBV28 and TRBJ1-2; 8 nucleotides agree with TRBD1. Per germline, CDR1 MDHEN and CDR2 SYDVKM. The CDR3 contains 16 residues. Trimming removed 6 bases from V and 5 bases from J; junction bases left unmatched: 14. The CDR3 is CASSSRTGLPIYGYTF. CDR3 sequence (DNA): TGTGCCAGCAGCTCCCGGACAGGGCTCCCTATTTATGGCTACACCTTC.

The gene calls are TRBV6-6 and TRBJ1-2; D remains unclear. The germline V gene has CDR1 MNHNY and CDR2 SVGAGI (reference sequence). The CDR3 covers 14 residues. Trimming shortened V by 1 base and J by 4 bases, and 10 bases separated the two germline ends. As DNA, the CDR3 is TGTGCCAGCAGTTACTGGAGGGCGGCCTATGGCTACACCTTC. Its translation is CASSYWRAAYGYTF.

Regarding this clone: Additional DNA sequences in this sample encode the identical CDR3. The CDR3 here is CASSDSRGGTDTQYF. Written as DNA, the CDR3 is TGTGCCAGCAGTGACTCTCGGGGAGGCACAGATACGCAGTATTTT. The chain joins TRBV6-4 to TRBJ2-3, with D possibly being TRBD2 (5 bases). Trimming stripped 0 bases from V and 1 base from J, with 8 bases between. The CDR3 is 15 residues long. The germline V gene has CDR1 MRHNA and CDR2 SNTAGT.

V usage is TRBV9 and J usage is TRBJ2-3, with 13 bases aligning to TRBD2. The trim removed 4 bases at V and 1 base at J, leaving 9 bases unmatched. Germline CDR1 reads SGDLS; CDR2 reads YYNGEE. This CDR3 contains 18 residues. The CDR3 is CASSPTSGGTGGTDTQYF. The CDR3 bases are TGTGCCAGCAGCCCGACTAGCGGGGGGACAGGAGGCACAGATACGCAGTATTTT.

V and J are TRBV4-1 and TRBJ2-7, with 8 bases fitting TRBD1. The length of the CDR3 is 15 residues. CDR1 is MGHRA, CDR2 YSYEKL, per germline. V was clipped by 4 bases and J by 0 bases; unmatched bases: 5. The CDR3 region is CASSRQTGASYEQYF. In nucleotides, the CDR3 is TGCGCCAGCAGCCGACAGACAGGGGCCTCCTACGAGCAGTACTTC.

This chain links TRBV7-9 with TRBJ1-4; no firm D call. Trimming removed 1 base at V and 4 bases at J, with 10 bases between. The CDR3 length is 15 residues. Germline V CDR1 and CDR2: SEHNR, FQNEAQ (reference sequence). For the CDR3, the DNA is TGTGCCAGCAGCTTAGTTCTCGGTGTTAATGAAAAACTGTTTTTT. This encodes CASSLVLGVNEKLFF.

The rearrangement uses TRBV5-6 and TRBJ2-1; weak D call: TRBD1 (5 bases). The germline V gene has CDR1 SGHDT and CDR2 YYEEEE. The V and J ends lost 4 bases and 6 bases respectively, with 14 bases between them. CDR3 length: 14 residues. This chain's CDR3 is CASSRLAGINEQFF. The CDR3 bases are TGTGCCAGCAGCCGTTTGGCAGGGATCAATGAGCAGTTCTTC.